This TCR beta chain was documented in a study of T cells in Graves' hyperthyroidism and ophthalmopathy. Looked up from germline, CDR1 is LNHDA and CDR2 is SQIVND (reference sequence). Trimming shortened V by 3 bases and J by 4 bases, and 13 bases separated the two germline ends. The CDR3 contains 15 residues. Clinicians diagnosed patients from clinical symptoms, serum thyroxine and TRAb, thyroid ultrasound and orbital computed tomography. Amplification of TCR beta CDR3 regions was performed using RNA transcripts as template. The TCR CDR3 first-round RT-PCR relied on the HTBI primer set. One entry per CDR3 protein results from TCRdb running MiXCR on the multiplex PCR reads. The sample has about 590,000 distinct CDR3 sequences, approximately 15% seen once.

The sequence was obtained from a woman in her 30s with Graves' hyperthyroidism. The chain has TRBV19 and TRBJ1-5; D perhaps matches TRBD1 (6 bases). The source material was blood. The CDR3 nucleotides read TGTGCCAGTAGTATTCCAGGGGTAAAAAATCAGCCCCAGCATTTT. Amino acid sequence: CASSIPGVKNQPQHF.